These 29 T cell receptor beta chains were sequenced from one sample in a study of OX40 agonist ivuxolimab in advanced cancers. Generated by immunoSEQ multiplex PCR, the TCRdb table keeps only in-frame clones and is missing some. The sample yields some 100,000 clones, 75% to 95% seen once. The source material was CD4+ or CD8+ T cells sorted from blood, sampled in a trial of the OX40 agonist ivuxolimab. These receptors originate from an adult with an advanced solid tumor such as melanoma, head and neck, liver or kidney cancer.

The chain combines TRBV19 with TRBJ2-1; 9 bases align to TRBD2. The junction had 10 bases not matched to a gene; V was cut back by 6 bases and J by 10 bases. The CDR3 length is 14 residues. In germline, CDR1 is LNHDA, CDR2 SQIVND (reference sequence). The CDR3 spells CASRTSGPHLEQFF. CDR3 sequence (DNA): TGTGCCAGTAGGACTAGCGGCCCCCACCTAGAGCAGTTCTTC.

The chain couples TRBV28 to TRBJ1-4, with D perhaps TRBD1 (5 bases). The CDR3 is 13 amino acids. V was trimmed by 3 bases and J by 6 bases, leaving 8 bases between them. The V gene's germline CDR1 is MDHEN and CDR2 SYDVKM. DNA of the CDR3: TGTGCCAGCAGTTTGGCAGGGTATGAAAAACTGTTTTTT. Translation gives CASSLAGYEKLFF.

This clone turned up a few times. The rearrangement joins TRBV7-9 to TRBJ1-1, with TRBD1 as a possible D gene (5 bases). CDR3 length equals 15 residues. V lost 5 bases and J lost 0, with 13 bases in between. The germline V gene has CDR1 SEHNR and CDR2 FQNEAQ (reference sequence). In DNA, the CDR3 is TGTGCCAGCAGCCGAGGGACCAGAATGAACACTGAAGCTTTCTTT. Its translation: CASSRGTRMNTEAFF.

This chain links TRBV5-4 with TRBJ1-1; D unclear. The CDR3 is 16 residues long. V dropped 0 bases and J dropped 0 bases, with 12 bases sitting between them. Germline loops: CDR1 SGHNT, CDR2 YYREEE (reference sequence). The CDR3 nucleotides are TGTGCCAGCAGCTTGGTCTTCGGGATTATGAACACTGAAGCTTTCTTT. This codes for CASSLVFGIMNTEAFF.

This sequence joins TRBV6-1 and TRBJ1-2; D is unclear. Trimming took off 11 bases at V and 5 bases at J, with 18 bases between the two ends. Germline lookup yields CDR1 MNHNS and CDR2 SASEGT. The CDR3 is made up of 13 amino acids. CDR3 amino acids: CASNLGQLYGYTF. The CDR3 DNA reads TGTGCCTCCAACCTCGGGCAGCTGTATGGCTACACCTTC.

The chain combines TRBV7-9 with TRBJ1-1; D not resolved. Germline CDR1 SEHNR, CDR2 FQNEAQ (reference sequence). Trimming removed 2 bases at V and 1 base at J, with 5 bases between. There are 13 residues in the CDR3. CDR3 sequence: CASSLHKNTEAFF. CDR3 DNA sequence: TGTGCCAGCAGCTTACATAAGAACACTGAAGCTTTCTTT. Full variable domain (rest looked up from reference TRBV7-9 and TRBJ1-1): DTGVSQNPRHKITKRGQNVTFRCDPISEHNRLYWYRQTLGQGPEFLTYFQNEAQLEKSRLLSDRFSAERPKGSFSTLEIQRTEQGDSAMYLCASSLHKNTEAFFGQGTRLTVV.

The chain links TRBV6-5 to TRBJ1-1, with 7 bases that match TRBD1. CDR1 and CDR2 (germline): MNHEY, SVGAGI. CDR3 length: 16 amino acids. V dropped 1 base and J dropped 0; count of bases not matched to a gene: 5. CDR3 nucleotides: TGTGCCAGCAGTTACTACAGGGGTTTAATGAACACTGAAGCTTTCTTT. It translates to CASSYYRGLMNTEAFF.

The rearrangement uses TRBV4-3 and TRBJ1-5, with D possibly being TRBD1 (5 bases). Trimming left V 0 bases short and J 7 bases short, with 13 bases between. The CDR3 extends over 15 amino acids. CDR1 and CDR2 (germline): LGHNA, YSLEER. The CDR3 region is CASSQDWGGTQPQHF. The CDR3 DNA sequence: TGCGCCAGCAGCCAAGATTGGGGGGGGACCCAGCCCCAGCATTTT.

The V call is TRBV6-5, the J call TRBJ2-4; the D is unclear. The V gene lost 5 bases and the J gene lost 0 bases, with 8 bases spanning the gap. The CDR3 covers 14 residues. Germline V gene lookup returns CDR1 MNHEY and CDR2 SVGAGI. CDR3 amino acids: CASSLAIAKNIQYF. The DNA of the CDR3 is TGTGCCAGCAGTCTTGCGATAGCCAAAAACATTCAGTACTTC.

This chain connects TRBV29-1 to TRBJ2-4; D unclear. CDR3 length equals 16 residues. Germline assignment: CDR1 SQVTM and CDR2 ANQGSEA. V dropped 5 bases and J dropped 0 bases, with 17 bases sitting between them. The CDR3 region is CSVRVMADRAKNIQYF. In DNA, the CDR3 is TGCAGCGTTCGTGTTATGGCTGACCGAGCCAAAAACATTCAGTACTTC.

V is TRBV30 and J is TRBJ2-7; TRBD1 agrees at 7 bases. V lost 6 bases and J lost 1; bases outside the gene matches: 3. The CDR3 spans 12 residues. The germline V gene encodes CDR1 GTSNPN and CDR2 SVGIG (reference sequence). The CDR3 DNA sequence: TGTGCCTGTAAGGGACAGTCCTACGAGCAGTACTTC. Protein sequence: CACKGQSYEQYF.

The chain recombines TRBV7-2 with TRBJ1-5; D is uncertain. V lost 1 base to trimming and J lost 6 bases, with 13 bases between them. The CDR3 consists of 15 residues. The V gene's germline CDR1 is SGHTA and CDR2 FQGNSA. The CDR3 nucleotides are TGTGCCAGCAGCTTAGGTGTGGGATCCCCTCAGCCCCAGCATTTT. Translation gives CASSLGVGSPQPQHF.

This clone was recorded only once. The genes are TRBV18 and TRBJ1-2; D unresolved. This CDR3 contains 12 residues. Deletions cut 6 bases from V and 10 bases from J, with 15 bases between. Germline loops: CDR1 KGHSH, CDR2 LQKENI. CDR3 sequence reads: CASSPLPGNYTF. CDR3 coding DNA: TGTGCCAGCTCTCCCTTGCCGGGGAACTACACCTTC.

The rearrangement links TRBV10-2 to TRBJ2-1, with no clear D. Germline assignment: CDR1 WSHSY and CDR2 SAAADI. The CDR3 contains 13 residues. V was shortened by 0 bases and J by 10 bases, with 10 bases between the two germline ends. This chain's CDR3 is CASSESGFWEQFF. CDR3 DNA: TGCGCCAGCAGTGAGTCGGGCTTCTGGGAGCAGTTCTTC.

The chain recombines TRBV29-1 with TRBJ2-7; D is unclear. The CDR3 sequence is 16 residues long. Germline CDR1 reads SQVTM; CDR2 reads ANQGSEA. The ends were cut back, 0 bases at V and 3 bases at J, with 18 bases in the middle. The CDR3 region is CSVEDGLQPNGYEQYF. The CDR3 nucleotides are TGCAGCGTTGAAGATGGCCTCCAGCCAAACGGCTACGAGCAGTACTTC.

The V gene is TRBV18, the J gene TRBJ2-7; 8 bases fit TRBD1. The germline CDR1 and CDR2 sequences are KGHSH and LQKENI. The length of the CDR3 is 15 residues. Germline trimming cut 1 base from V and 0 bases from J; bases unmatched to any gene: 2. The CDR3 nucleotides are TGTGCCAGCTCACCACGCGGACAGGGCTCCTACGAGCAGTACTTC. Protein product: CASSPRGQGSYEQYF.

V and J are TRBV5-4 and TRBJ2-7, with TRBD2 identical over 8 bases. The CDR3 is made up of 14 amino acids. Germline V gives CDR1 SGHNT, CDR2 YYREEE (reference sequence). V lost 2 bases and J lost 3; bases outside the gene matches: 4. DNA of the CDR3: TGTGCCAGCAGCTTTGAACGGGAGGGCTACGAGCAGTACTTC. It yields the protein CASSFEREGYEQYF.

The rearrangement uses TRBV2 and TRBJ2-3; TRBD2 might be the D (6 bases). The CDR3 is made up of 14 amino acids. CDR1 SNHLY and CDR2 FYNNEI come from the germline V gene. Deletions cut 8 bases from V and 0 bases from J, with 12 bases between. The chain's CDR3 is CASHGTHSTDTQYF. In DNA, the CDR3 is TGTGCCAGCCACGGGACTCATAGCACAGATACGCAGTATTTT.

CDR3 sequence reads: CASSLPYNEQFF. The CDR3 DNA is TGTGCCAGCAGCCTCCCGTACAATGAGCAGTTCTTC. V gene TRBV7-2 combines with J gene TRBJ2-1; D remains ambiguous. Germline V gene sequence: CDR1 SGHTA, CDR2 FQGNSA. V lost 5 bases and J 4 bases, leaving 6 bases between the germline ends. The CDR3 spans 12 residues.

The CDR3 nucleotides are TGTGCCAGCAGTGAAGTGGTCCTAGCGGGAATAAAGACCCAGTACTTC. It yields the protein CASSEVVLAGIKTQYF. The chain combines TRBV2 with TRBJ2-5; 9 bases agree with TRBD2. V was clipped by 1 base and J by 6 bases; unmatched bases: 9. Germline CDR1 reads SNHLY; CDR2 reads FYNNEI. The CDR3 is 16 amino acids.

V and J are TRBV28 and TRBJ1-3, with 10 bases identical to TRBD1. Germline loops: CDR1 MDHEN, CDR2 SYDVKM. V lost 8 bases and J lost 5; bases outside the gene matches: 12. The CDR3 spans 16 residues. CDR3: CASRLAPGQGRNTIYF. CDR3 coding DNA: TGTGCCAGCCGATTAGCACCGGGACAGGGGAGAAACACCATATATTTT. Full variable domain (rest looked up from reference TRBV28 and TRBJ1-3): DVKVTQSSRYLVKRTGEKVFLECVQDMDHENMFWYRQDPGLGLRLIYFSYDVKMKEKGDIPEGYSVSREKKERFSLILESASTNQTSMYLCASRLAPGQGRNTIYFGEGSWLTVV.

The gene calls are TRBV6-6 and TRBJ2-7; maybe TRBD1 (5 bases). In germline, CDR1 is MNHNY, CDR2 SVGAGI (reference sequence). The CDR3 has 13 residues. Between the trimmed V and J ends, which lost 6 bases and 4 bases, there was a span of 13 bases. The CDR3 bases are TGTGCCAGCAGCACTCGACAGAAATACGAGCAGTACTTC. Translating gives CASSTRQKYEQYF.

J is TRBJ2-7 and V is TRBV5-5; D not resolved. Trimming took off 1 base at V and 3 bases at J, with 8 bases between the two ends. This CDR3 spans 13 amino acids. The V gene's germline CDR1 is SGHKS and CDR2 YYEKEE (reference sequence). The CDR3 is CASSLTPDYEQYF. The CDR3 nucleotides read TGTGCCAGCAGCTTGACTCCTGACTACGAGCAGTACTTC.

The V and J genes are TRBV7-2 and TRBJ2-5; TRBD2 is a possible D gene (5 bases). The germline V and J ends were trimmed by 5 bases and 4 bases, with 11 bases remaining between them. The CDR3 length is 13 residues. Germline V gene data show CDR1 as SGHTA and CDR2 as FQGNSA. Written as DNA, the CDR3 is TGTGCCAGCAGCCGTAGCGTTACAGAGACCCAGTACTTC. Amino acid sequence: CASSRSVTETQYF.

The chain joins TRBV2 to TRBJ1-4, with a possible D match to TRBD1 (5 bases). The germline gives CDR1 SNHLY, CDR2 FYNNEI. The length of the CDR3 is 15 residues. With 6 bases removed from V and 3 bases from J, the gap between germline ends came to 14 bases. CDR3 DNA sequence: TGTGCCAGCAGCGCGCAGGGCTCGTCTAATGAAAAACTGTTTTTT. Protein sequence: CASSAQGSSNEKLFF.

The chain combines TRBV28 with TRBJ1-2; TRBD1 might be the D (6 bases). The germline V and J ends were trimmed by 7 bases and 5 bases, with 14 bases remaining between them. The CDR3 runs 13 residues. CDR1 and CDR2 (germline): MDHEN, SYDVKM. The CDR3 bases are TGTGCCAGCAAGTACAGGGTCGCGTATGGCTACACCTTC. Amino acid sequence: CASKYRVAYGYTF.

This clone has just a few counts. The chain uses TRBV19 and TRBJ2-6; 9 bases agree with TRBD2. Germline assignment: CDR1 LNHDA and CDR2 SQIVND (reference sequence). The CDR3 covers 19 residues. Unmatched junction bases numbered 17, after V lost 7 bases and J lost 4 bases. CDR3 region: CASTLSTSGLPGGANVLTF. CDR3 bases: TGTGCCAGTACACTCTCTACTAGCGGGCTACCGGGAGGGGCCAACGTCCTGACTTTC.

CDR3 loop: CASSLYRLAGVPDTQYF. The CDR3 region has the DNA TGTGCCAGCAGCTTATACCGACTAGCGGGAGTTCCAGATACGCAGTATTTT. This rearrangement joins TRBV5-6 to TRBJ2-3; TRBD2 matches at 12 bases. Germline V gene lookup returns CDR1 SGHDT and CDR2 YYEEEE. CDR3 length: 17 residues. V gave up 2 bases and J gave up 4 bases; unmatched junction bases: 8.

This chain links TRBV30 with TRBJ1-3; D is undetermined. Per germline, CDR1 GTSNPN and CDR2 SVGIG (reference sequence). Between the trimmed V and J ends, which lost 0 bases and 2 bases, there was a span of 11 bases. This CDR3 comprises 15 residues. The CDR3 DNA reads TGTGCCTGGAGTGTACCCAGGAGTGCTGGAAACACCATATATTTT. It yields the protein CAWSVPRSAGNTIYF.